Below are 14 T cell receptor beta chains sequenced from a single sample in a study of CD8+CD57+ T cells in acquired aplastic anemia. Genomic DNA was employed as the template in profiling TCR beta VDJ and CDR3. Using its own MiXCR run on the reads, TCRdb lists one record per CDR3 protein. The table includes 200,000 to 300,000 distinct CDR3 sequences, roughly half detected once. It was patients with CD8+CD57+ cell expansion by flow cytometry who were chosen for sequencing. Sequenced input: sorted CD4+, CD8+, or CD8+CD57+ T cells (not recorded which) from PBMCs. The origin of the receptors is a human donor with aplastic anemia.

In regard to this clonotype: One junction end does not reproduce the germline sequence, and a read error may be involved. The rearrangement links TRBV6-5 to TRBJ1-4; D might be TRBD1 (5 bases). The CDR3 has 15 amino acids. CDR1 is MNHEY, CDR2 SVGAGI, per germline. The CDR3 spells CASSQGLFSNEKLFF. In nucleotides, the CDR3 is TGCGCCAGCAGCCAGGGACTTTTCTCTAATGAAAAACTGTTTTTT.

This chain uses TRBV29-1 with TRBJ1-5, with TRBD1 as a possible D gene (5 bases). This CDR3 is 15 amino acids long. V was shortened by 4 bases and J by 0 bases, with 13 bases between the two germline ends. Germline V gene lookup returns CDR1 SQVTM and CDR2 ANQGSEA. CDR3 loop: CSVVVQGLSNQPQHF. The CDR3 DNA sequence: TGCAGCGTTGTAGTTCAGGGACTTAGCAATCAGCCCCAGCATTTT.

In its sample, this clonotype was seen many times. The chain carries TRBV6-2 or TRBV6-3 and TRBJ2-7, with unresolved D. V was trimmed by 2 bases and J by 2 bases, leaving 10 bases between them. Germline V gene lookup returns CDR1 MNHEY and CDR2 SVGEGT. This CDR3 region has 14 residues. Here the CDR3 DNA reads TGTGCCAGCAGTTACGGATCGAACACCTACGAGCAGTACTTC. This codes for CASSYGSNTYEQYF.

A note on this clonotype: This may arise from a read error, as a much more abundant clone is one base away. The rearrangement joins TRBV11-2 to TRBJ2-7; no clear D gene. Germline V lookup: CDR1 SGHAT, CDR2 FQNNGV. This CDR3 contains 13 residues. The CDR3: CASGFPPPHEQYF. Here the CDR3 DNA reads TGTGCCAGCGGCTTCCCCCCTCCCCACGAGCAGTACTTC. The variable domain in full, completed from reference TRBV11-2 and TRBJ2-7, reads EAGVAQSPRYKIIEKRQSVAFWCNPISGHATLYWYQQILGQGPKLLIQFQNNGVVDDSQLPKDRFSAERLKGVDSTLKIQPAKLEDSAVYLCASGFPPPHEQYFGPGTRLTVT.

The table lists this clonotype with many counts. The V call is TRBV5-1, the J call TRBJ1-1; unclear D gene. Germline assignment: CDR1 SGHRS and CDR2 YFSETQ. The CDR3 runs to 14 residues. Trimming shortened V by 1 base and J by 0 bases, and 7 bases separated the two germline ends. The CDR3: CASSLYGLNTEAFF. The CDR3 DNA follows: TGCGCCAGCAGCTTGTACGGGCTGAACACTGAAGCTTTCTTT.

At least ten counts were recorded for this clonotype. The chain links TRBV10-3 to TRBJ2-7; no clear D gene. The V end was cut by 2 bases, the J end by 0 bases, with 8 bases between. Germline V gene data show CDR1 as ENHRY and CDR2 as SYGVKD. The CDR3 runs to 14 residues. DNA for the CDR3: TGTGCCATCAGTGAGGGTGGCAACTCCTACGAGCAGTACTTC. Translating gives CAISEGGNSYEQYF.

V and J are TRBV7-8 and TRBJ2-6; D is unclear. The CDR3 covers 17 residues. Looked up from germline, CDR1 is SGHVS and CDR2 is FQNEAQ. The V gene lost 3 bases and the J gene lost 0 bases, with 12 bases spanning the gap. This CDR3 reads CASSLAGLCSGANVLTF. As DNA, the CDR3 is TGTGCCAGCAGCTTGGCCGGGCTGTGCTCTGGGGCCAACGTCCTGACTTTC. Together with reference TRBV7-8 and TRBJ2-6, the CDR3 gives the full variable domain: GAGVSQSPRYKVAKRGQDVALRCDPISGHVSLFWYQQALGQGPEFLTYFQNEAQLDKSGLPSDRFFAERPEGSVSTLKIQRTQQEDSAVYLCASSLAGLCSGANVLTFGAGSRLTVL.

Only a few counts were recorded for this clonotype. J is TRBJ1-4 and V is TRBV29-1; 9 bases are a match to TRBD1. Looked up from germline, CDR1 is SQVTM and CDR2 is ANQGSEA. The CDR3 has 13 residues. V dropped 6 bases and J dropped 7; count of bases not matched to a gene: 6. In DNA form, the CDR3 reads TGCAGCGTGGGGGGACAGGGAGTTGAAAAACTGTTTTTT. It translates to CSVGGQGVEKLFF.

Many counts were recorded for this clonotype. A junction end diverges from the germline sequence, so it may reflect a read error. The chain couples TRBV6-1 to TRBJ2-7; TRBD1 is a possible D gene (5 bases). This CDR3 has 16 amino acids. The germline gives CDR1 MNHNS, CDR2 SASEGT. The CDR3 bases are TGTGCCAGCAGTGAGAGGATGACAGCATACCCCTATGAGCAGTACTTC. Translating it yields CASSERMTAYPYEQYF.

The rearrangement links TRBV7-8 to TRBJ1-5, with D hard to call. Trimming removed 1 base from V and 7 bases from J, with 11 bases in between. The CDR3 extends over 14 amino acids. The germline CDR1 and CDR2 sequences are SGHVS and FQNEAQ. In DNA form, the CDR3 reads TGTGCCAGCAGCTTAGGTGGGGTCCCACAGCCCCAGCATTTT. Protein: CASSLGGVPQPQHF.

This clonotype has at least ten counts. The chain links TRBV7-3 to TRBJ2-3, with TRBD2 matching over 8 bases. V lost 2 bases to trimming and J lost 5 bases; unmatched junction nucleotides: 6. Germline V gene data show CDR1 as SGHTA and CDR2 as FQGTGA. CDR3 size: 15 residues. CDR3 loop: CASSLSGGLGDTQYF. The CDR3 nucleotides read TGTGCCAGCAGCTTATCGGGGGGGCTGGGAGATACGCAGTATTTT.

The chain combines TRBV7-2 with TRBJ2-5; D is perhaps TRBD1 or TRBD2 (5 bases each). This CDR3 contains 16 residues. The germline gives CDR1 SGHTA, CDR2 FQGNSA. The ends were cut back, 5 bases at V and 0 bases at J, with 16 bases in the middle. CDR3 loop: CASSDGARAYQETQYF. The DNA for the CDR3 is TGTGCCAGCAGCGATGGGGCGAGGGCCTACCAAGAGACCCAGTACTTC.

This chain connects TRBV27 to TRBJ2-7; D ambiguous. V was trimmed by 2 bases and J by 0 bases, leaving 14 bases between them. Germline CDR1 reads MNHEY; CDR2 reads SMNVEV (reference sequence). The CDR3 runs to 16 residues. The CDR3 is CASSLRKGYSSYEQYF. DNA for the CDR3: TGTGCCAGCAGTTTAAGAAAAGGATACAGCTCCTACGAGCAGTACTTC.

CDR3 sequence: CATSRVQIETTEAFF. The CDR3 DNA sequence: TGTGCCACCAGCAGAGTACAGATAGAAACCACTGAAGCTTTCTTT. The V and J genes are TRBV15 and TRBJ1-1; D unclear. The CDR3 has 15 residues. The V end was cut by 1 base, the J end by 4 bases, with 13 bases between. Germline V gene data show CDR1 as LNHNV and CDR2 as YYDKDF (reference sequence). Full variable domain (remainder filled in from reference TRBV15 and TRBJ1-1): DAMVIQNPRYQVTQFGKPVTLSCSQTLNHNVMYWYQQKSSQAPKLLFHYYDKDFNNEADTPDNFQSRRPNTSFCFLDIRSPGLGDTAMYLCATSRVQIETTEAFFGQGTRLTVV.